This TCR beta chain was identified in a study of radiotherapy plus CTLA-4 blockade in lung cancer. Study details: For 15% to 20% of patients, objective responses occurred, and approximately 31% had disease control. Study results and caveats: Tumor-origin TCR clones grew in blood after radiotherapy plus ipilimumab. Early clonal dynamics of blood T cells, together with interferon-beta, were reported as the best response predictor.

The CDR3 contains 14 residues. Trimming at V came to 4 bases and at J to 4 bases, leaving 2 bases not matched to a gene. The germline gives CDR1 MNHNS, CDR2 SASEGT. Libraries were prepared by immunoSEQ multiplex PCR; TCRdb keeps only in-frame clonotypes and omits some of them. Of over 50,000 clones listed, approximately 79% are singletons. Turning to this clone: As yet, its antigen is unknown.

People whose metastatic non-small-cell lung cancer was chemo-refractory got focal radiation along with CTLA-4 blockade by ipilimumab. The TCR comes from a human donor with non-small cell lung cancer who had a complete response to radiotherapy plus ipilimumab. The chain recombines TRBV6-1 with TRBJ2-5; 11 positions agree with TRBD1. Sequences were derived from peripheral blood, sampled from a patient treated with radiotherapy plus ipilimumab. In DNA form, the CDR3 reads TGTGCCAGCAGTGTGGACAGGGGGCGAGAGACCCAGTACTTC. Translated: CASSVDRGRETQYF.